The rows below give T cell receptor beta chains drawn from one sample of a study of T cell responses to AZD1222 COVID-19 vaccine. Sequencing was performed with immunoSEQ multiplex PCR; in TCRdb, only in-frame clones are kept and a portion is missing. The sample includes around 120,000 clones, approximately 90% of them seen just once. The specimen was peripheral blood, collected 28 days after the second AZD1222 dose. The source of these receptors is an adult who received the AZD1222 COVID-19 vaccine. Each CDR3 is given with its conserved first and last residue. Fields, in order: D gene, J gene, V gene, clone size, CDR3 DNA, CDR3 protein. A D gene is named only where the DNA matches it firmly. Expanded clones are given a class, and other clones once, few, many or no size at all.

d_gene: NA
j_gene: TRBJ1-1
v_gene: TRBV3-1/TRBV3-2
abundance: NA
CDR3nt: TGTGCCAGCAGCCGGAAGGCCTTGAACACTGAAGCTTTCTTT
CDR3aa: CASSRKALNTEAFF

d_gene: NA
j_gene: TRBJ1-1
v_gene: TRBV19
abundance: NA
CDR3nt: TGTGCCAGTAGTATTCAGGGGTCGACTGAAGCTTTCTTT
CDR3aa: CASSIQGSTEAFF

d_gene: NA
j_gene: TRBJ1-4
v_gene: TRBV5-1
abundance: NA
CDR3nt: TGCGCCAGCAGGGGAGGGGATAATGAAAAACTGTTTTTT
CDR3aa: CASRGGDNEKLFF

d_gene: TRBD1
j_gene: TRBJ1-5
v_gene: TRBV6-5
abundance: NA
CDR3nt: TGTGCCAGCAGGGGGACAGGGATTGGCAATCAGCCCCAGCATTTT
CDR3aa: CASRGTGIGNQPQHF

d_gene: NA
j_gene: TRBJ1-2
v_gene: TRBV15
abundance: once
CDR3nt: TGTGCCACCAGCAGAGATCACGGAACCCCACTAAACACCTTC
CDR3aa: CATSRDHGTPLNTF

d_gene: NA
j_gene: TRBJ1-2
v_gene: TRBV11-2
abundance: NA
CDR3nt: TGTGCCAGCAGCTTAGGGTGGAGGGCTACTGATGGCTACACCTTC
CDR3aa: CASSLGWRATDGYTF

d_gene: NA
j_gene: TRBJ2-2
v_gene: TRBV4-3
abundance: once
CDR3nt: TGCGCCAGCAGCGCAGCCGTCGGCACCGGGGAGCTGTTTTTT
CDR3aa: CASSAAVGTGELFF

d_gene: TRBD2
j_gene: TRBJ2-1
v_gene: TRBV5-6
abundance: NA
CDR3nt: TGTGCCAGCAGCTTTAGGGTAGCGGGAAGATACAATGAGCAGTTCTTC
CDR3aa: CASSFRVAGRYNEQFF

d_gene: NA
j_gene: TRBJ2-6
v_gene: TRBV4-3
abundance: NA
CDR3nt: TGCGCCAGCAGCCCCCAGGGAATCTCTGGGGCCAACGTCCTGACTTTC
CDR3aa: CASSPQGISGANVLTF

d_gene: NA
j_gene: TRBJ2-1
v_gene: TRBV11-3
abundance: NA
CDR3nt: TGTGCCAGCAGCTTAGACCCCGGTCCCGACTCCTACAATGAGCAGTTCTTC
CDR3aa: CASSLDPGPDSYNEQFF

d_gene: NA
j_gene: TRBJ1-6
v_gene: TRBV6-6
abundance: NA
CDR3nt: TGTGCCAGCAGTCCATTCGCCCACAACTCCTATAATTCACCCCTCCACTTT
CDR3aa: CASSPFAHNSYNSPLHF

d_gene: NA
j_gene: TRBJ1-2
v_gene: TRBV28
abundance: NA
CDR3nt: TGTGCCAGCAGTTTTTACGTGGGGGCAATGGACGGCTACACCTTC
CDR3aa: CASSFYVGAMDGYTF

d_gene: NA
j_gene: TRBJ1-2
v_gene: TRBV28
abundance: NA
CDR3nt: TGTGCCAGCATCCACCGGGACATCTATGGCTACACCTTC
CDR3aa: CASIHRDIYGYTF

d_gene: TRBD1
j_gene: TRBJ1-1
v_gene: TRBV19
abundance: NA
CDR3nt: TGTGCCAGTAGTAGAGGACAGGCTGAAGCTTTCTTT
CDR3aa: CASSRGQAEAFF

d_gene: NA
j_gene: TRBJ1-2
v_gene: TRBV11-3
abundance: NA
CDR3nt: TGTGCCAGCAGCCTACGGCCCGGTTGCGACTATGGCTACACCTTC
CDR3aa: CASSLRPGCDYGYTF

d_gene: NA
j_gene: TRBJ1-3
v_gene: TRBV18
abundance: NA
CDR3nt: TGTGCCAGCTCATCAGAAGTCACTGGAAACACCATATATTTT
CDR3aa: CASSSEVTGNTIYF

d_gene: NA
j_gene: TRBJ1-2
v_gene: TRBV6-6
abundance: NA
CDR3nt: TGTGCCAGCAGTTACTCGATTGGGGCTGGCTACACCTTC
CDR3aa: CASSYSIGAGYTF

d_gene: TRBD1
j_gene: TRBJ1-5
v_gene: TRBV7-2
abundance: NA
CDR3nt: TGTGCCAGCAGCTTAGAAACAGGGGAAGGCAATCAGCCCCAGCATTTT
CDR3aa: CASSLETGEGNQPQHF

d_gene: TRBD1
j_gene: TRBJ2-1
v_gene: TRBV23-1
abundance: few
CDR3nt: TGCGCCAGCAGTCAAACTAACAGGGGGCGTAACGGGAATGAGCAGTTCTTC
CDR3aa: CASSQTNRGRNGNEQFF

d_gene: NA
j_gene: TRBJ1-5
v_gene: TRBV18
abundance: NA
CDR3nt: TGTGCCAGCTCACCAGAACAGGGTCCTAGCAATCAGCCCCAGCATTTT
CDR3aa: CASSPEQGPSNQPQHF

d_gene: NA
j_gene: TRBJ2-7
v_gene: TRBV7-9
abundance: once
CDR3nt: TGTGCCAGCAGCTTTACAGGTGGCGTCGGGGAGCAGTACTTC
CDR3aa: CASSFTGGVGEQYF

d_gene: NA
j_gene: TRBJ1-3
v_gene: TRBV9
abundance: NA
CDR3nt: TGTGCCAGCAGTGAAGAGGGGGTACACTCTGGAAACACCATATATTTT
CDR3aa: CASSEEGVHSGNTIYF

d_gene: TRBD1
j_gene: TRBJ1-1
v_gene: TRBV29-1
abundance: once
CDR3nt: TGCAGCGTTCCGGGACAGGGCAAGAACACTGAAGCTTTCTTT
CDR3aa: CSVPGQGKNTEAFF

d_gene: NA
j_gene: TRBJ1-1
v_gene: TRBV19
abundance: NA
CDR3nt: TGTGCCAGTAGTATCGCTGGGCAGGGGGCTTTCTTT
CDR3aa: CASSIAGQGAFF

d_gene: NA
j_gene: TRBJ1-2
v_gene: TRBV9
abundance: NA
CDR3nt: TGTGCCAGCAGCGTAGATCAGGGGACATATGGCTACACCTTC
CDR3aa: CASSVDQGTYGYTF

d_gene: NA
j_gene: TRBJ2-7
v_gene: TRBV27
abundance: NA
CDR3nt: TGTGCCAGCAGTTTCGTCGCAGGGGTTGCCTACGAGCAGTACTTC
CDR3aa: CASSFVAGVAYEQYF

d_gene: NA
j_gene: TRBJ2-7
v_gene: TRBV25-1
abundance: NA
CDR3nt: TGTGCCAGCATGCGGGATGGGGGATCCTACGAGCAGTACTTC
CDR3aa: CASMRDGGSYEQYF

d_gene: NA
j_gene: TRBJ2-3
v_gene: TRBV7-9
abundance: NA
CDR3nt: TGTGCCAGCAGCTTTGGCGGTGGGATCCCTCGCACAGATACGCAGTATTTT
CDR3aa: CASSFGGGIPRTDTQYF

d_gene: NA
j_gene: TRBJ2-2
v_gene: TRBV24-1
abundance: once
CDR3nt: TGTGCCACCAGTGAAGCCGGCCGGGGGGAGCTGTTTTTT
CDR3aa: CATSEAGRGELFF

d_gene: NA
j_gene: TRBJ1-6
v_gene: TRBV5-4
abundance: once
CDR3nt: TGTGCCAGCAGTCCGGACAGAGATAATTCACCCCTCCACTTT
CDR3aa: CASSPDRDNSPLHF

d_gene: NA
j_gene: TRBJ2-1
v_gene: TRBV7-3
abundance: NA
CDR3nt: TGTGCCAGCAGCCCCGCCTGGGGGGCCTACAATGAGCAGTTCTTC
CDR3aa: CASSPAWGAYNEQFF

d_gene: NA
j_gene: TRBJ1-5
v_gene: TRBV19
abundance: NA
CDR3nt: TGTGCCAGTACGTTCGGGAATCAGCCCCAGCATTTT
CDR3aa: CASTFGNQPQHF

d_gene: NA
j_gene: TRBJ2-7
v_gene: TRBV2
abundance: NA
CDR3nt: TGTGCCAGCATTGTGGGCAGGGGTACCGACGAGCAGTACTTC
CDR3aa: CASIVGRGTDEQYF

d_gene: NA
j_gene: TRBJ1-6
v_gene: TRBV27
abundance: NA
CDR3nt: TGTGCCAGCAAGACGGGGGATTCACCCCTCCACTTT
CDR3aa: CASKTGDSPLHF

d_gene: TRBD1
j_gene: TRBJ1-5
v_gene: TRBV6-2/TRBV6-3
abundance: NA
CDR3nt: TGTGCCAGCAGCCGGGGACAGCATAGCAATCAGCCCCAGCATTTT
CDR3aa: CASSRGQHSNQPQHF

d_gene: TRBD1
j_gene: TRBJ1-6
v_gene: TRBV19
abundance: NA
CDR3nt: TGTGCCAGTGATGACAGGGGAGAATCACCCCTCCACTTT
CDR3aa: CASDDRGESPLHF

d_gene: TRBD2
j_gene: TRBJ2-2
v_gene: TRBV18
abundance: NA
CDR3nt: TGTGCCAGCTCACCCCGGGGGGACCGAACCGGGGAGCTGTTTTTT
CDR3aa: CASSPRGDRTGELFF

d_gene: TRBD2
j_gene: TRBJ2-3
v_gene: TRBV11-2
abundance: NA
CDR3nt: TGTGCCAGCAGGGAAATAGCGGGGGACTTCACAGATACGCAGTATTTT
CDR3aa: CASREIAGDFTDTQYF

d_gene: NA
j_gene: TRBJ2-5
v_gene: TRBV11-1
abundance: NA
CDR3nt: TGTGCCAGCAGCTTTTCCGAGGGGCGGGGAGAGACCCAGTACTTC
CDR3aa: CASSFSEGRGETQYF

d_gene: NA
j_gene: TRBJ2-7
v_gene: TRBV5-5
abundance: NA
CDR3nt: TGTGCCAGCAGCTCCGGGCTCTCCTACGAGCAGTACTTC
CDR3aa: CASSSGLSYEQYF

d_gene: TRBD2
j_gene: TRBJ2-1
v_gene: TRBV7-2
abundance: few
CDR3nt: TGTGCCAGCAGCTTTAAAGCGGGGGGCGGATACAATGAGCAGTTCTTC
CDR3aa: CASSFKAGGGYNEQFF

d_gene: TRBD1
j_gene: TRBJ1-2
v_gene: TRBV6-5
abundance: NA
CDR3nt: TGTGCCAGCAGGACAGGGGGCGCGAGGGGCTATGGCTACACCTTC
CDR3aa: CASRTGGARGYGYTF

d_gene: NA
j_gene: TRBJ1-1
v_gene: TRBV18
abundance: NA
CDR3nt: TGTGCCAGCTCACTCTTAGCTGCCCCCTGTGCTTTCTTT
CDR3aa: CASSLLAAPCAFF

d_gene: TRBD1
j_gene: TRBJ2-7
v_gene: TRBV19
abundance: NA
CDR3nt: TGTGCCAGTAGTAAGGGGGCCCGGGGCCTCTCCTACGAGCAGTACTTC
CDR3aa: CASSKGARGLSYEQYF